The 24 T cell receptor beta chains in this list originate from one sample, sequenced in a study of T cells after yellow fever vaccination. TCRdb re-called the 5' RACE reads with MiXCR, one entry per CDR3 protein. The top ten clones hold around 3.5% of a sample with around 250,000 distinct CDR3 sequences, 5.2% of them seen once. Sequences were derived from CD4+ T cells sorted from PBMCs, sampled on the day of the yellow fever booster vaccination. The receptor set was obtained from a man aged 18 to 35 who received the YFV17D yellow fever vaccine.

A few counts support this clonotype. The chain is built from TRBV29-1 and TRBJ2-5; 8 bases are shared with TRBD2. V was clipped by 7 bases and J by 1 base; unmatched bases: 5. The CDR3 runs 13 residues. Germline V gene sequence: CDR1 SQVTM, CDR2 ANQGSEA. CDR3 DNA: TGCAGCGGCGGGGGGAGATTCCAAGAGACCCAGTACTTC. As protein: CSGGGRFQETQYF.

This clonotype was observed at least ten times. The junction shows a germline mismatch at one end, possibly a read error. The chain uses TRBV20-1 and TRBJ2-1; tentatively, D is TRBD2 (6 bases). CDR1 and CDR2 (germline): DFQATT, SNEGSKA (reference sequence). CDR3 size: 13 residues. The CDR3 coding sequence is TGCAGTGTTAGATCCGGGGGCTACAATGAGCAGTTCTTC. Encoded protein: CSVRSGGYNEQFF.

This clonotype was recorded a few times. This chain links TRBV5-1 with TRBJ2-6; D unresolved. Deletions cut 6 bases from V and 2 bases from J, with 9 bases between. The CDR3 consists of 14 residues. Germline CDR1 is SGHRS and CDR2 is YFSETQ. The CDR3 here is CASTPATGANVLTF. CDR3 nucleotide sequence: TGCGCCAGCACGCCCGCCACTGGGGCCAACGTCCTGACTTTC.

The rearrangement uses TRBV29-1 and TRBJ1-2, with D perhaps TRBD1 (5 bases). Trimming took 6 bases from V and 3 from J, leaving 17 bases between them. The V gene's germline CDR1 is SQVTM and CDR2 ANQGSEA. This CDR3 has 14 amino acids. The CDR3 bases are TGCAGCGTCCGTCTGGGGTCGGGACACTATGGCTACACCTTC. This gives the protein CSVRLGSGHYGYTF.

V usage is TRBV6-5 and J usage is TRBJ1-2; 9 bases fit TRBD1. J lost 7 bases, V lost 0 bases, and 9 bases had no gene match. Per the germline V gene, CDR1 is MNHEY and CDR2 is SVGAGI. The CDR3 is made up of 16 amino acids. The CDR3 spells CASSYSEGRQGVGYTF. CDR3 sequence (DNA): TGTGCCAGCAGTTACTCGGAAGGGAGACAGGGGGTTGGCTACACCTTC.

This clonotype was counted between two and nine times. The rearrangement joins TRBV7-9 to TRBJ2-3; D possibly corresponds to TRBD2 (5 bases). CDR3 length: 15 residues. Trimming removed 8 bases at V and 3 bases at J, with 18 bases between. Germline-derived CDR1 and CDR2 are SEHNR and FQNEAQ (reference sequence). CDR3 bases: TGTGCCAGCTGGACTCGGGGAAATTTGACAGATACGCAGTATTTT. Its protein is CASWTRGNLTDTQYF.

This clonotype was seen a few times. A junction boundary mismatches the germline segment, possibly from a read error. The CDR3 is CASTQTGGSNTGELFF. The CDR3 DNA reads as TGTGCCAGCACCCAAACAGGGGGCTCCAACACCGGGGAGCTGTTTTTT. The rearrangement uses TRBV4-2 and TRBJ2-2, with 9 nucleotides matching TRBD1. Germline CDR1 and CDR2: LGHNA and YNFKEQ. The CDR3 is 16 residues long.

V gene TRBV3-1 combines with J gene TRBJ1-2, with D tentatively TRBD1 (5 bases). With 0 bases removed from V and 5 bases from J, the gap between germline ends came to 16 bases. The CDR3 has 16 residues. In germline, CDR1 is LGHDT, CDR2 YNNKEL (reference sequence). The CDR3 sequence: CASSQDWFGGYYGYTF. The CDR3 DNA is TGTGCCAGCAGCCAAGATTGGTTCGGGGGTTATTATGGCTACACCTTC.

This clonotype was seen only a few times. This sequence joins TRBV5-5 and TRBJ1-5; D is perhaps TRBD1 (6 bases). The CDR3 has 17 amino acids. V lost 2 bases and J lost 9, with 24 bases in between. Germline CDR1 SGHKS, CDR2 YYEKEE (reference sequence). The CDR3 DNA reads TGTGCCAGCAGCTTCGCGGGCGGGGGGGACACCGATCGGCCCCAGCATTTT. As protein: CASSFAGGGDTDRPQHF.

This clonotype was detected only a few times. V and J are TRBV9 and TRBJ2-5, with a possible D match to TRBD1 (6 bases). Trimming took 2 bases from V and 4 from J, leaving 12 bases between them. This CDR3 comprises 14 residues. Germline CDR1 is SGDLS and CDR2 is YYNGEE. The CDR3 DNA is TGTGCCAGCAGCGTCAGAGGGGGAGTAGAGACCCAGTACTTC. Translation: CASSVRGGVETQYF.

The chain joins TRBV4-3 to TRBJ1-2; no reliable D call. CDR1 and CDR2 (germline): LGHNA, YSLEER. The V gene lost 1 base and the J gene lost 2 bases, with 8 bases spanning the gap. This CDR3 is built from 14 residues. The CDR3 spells CASSQARQNYGYTF. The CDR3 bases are TGCGCCAGCAGCCAAGCTCGGCAGAACTATGGCTACACCTTC.

CDR3: CASSVTVVLGGYTF. The CDR3 bases are TGTGCCAGTAGTGTAACTGTGGTCCTTGGGGGCTACACCTTC. The J gene is TRBJ1-2, the V gene TRBV19; the D is unclear. V was cut by 5 bases and J by 8 bases, with 18 bases left in between. The CDR3 is 14 amino acids. Germline loops: CDR1 LNHDA, CDR2 SQIVND (reference sequence).

Written as DNA, the CDR3 is TGTGCCAGCAGCAACTCGAACAGGGTCTTAGGAAACACCATATATTTT. Its translation is CASSNSNRVLGNTIYF. V gene TRBV6-6 combines with J gene TRBJ1-3, with a weak D call TRBD1 (6 bases). V dropped 6 bases and J dropped 4 bases, with 19 bases sitting between them. Germline V gene lookup returns CDR1 MNHNY and CDR2 SVGAGI (reference sequence). The CDR3 sequence is 16 residues long.

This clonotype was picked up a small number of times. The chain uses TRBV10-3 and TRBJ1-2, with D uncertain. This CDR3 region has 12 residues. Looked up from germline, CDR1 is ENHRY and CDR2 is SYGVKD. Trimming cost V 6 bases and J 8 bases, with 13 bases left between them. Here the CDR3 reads CAIRAALTGYTF. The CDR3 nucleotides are TGTGCCATCAGGGCCGCCTTGACAGGCTACACCTTC.

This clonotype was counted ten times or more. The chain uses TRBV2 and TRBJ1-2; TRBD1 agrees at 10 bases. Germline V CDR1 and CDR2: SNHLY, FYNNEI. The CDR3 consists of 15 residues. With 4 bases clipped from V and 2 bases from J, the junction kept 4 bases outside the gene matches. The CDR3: CASSARQGANYGYTF. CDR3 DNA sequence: TGTGCCAGCAGTGCGCGACAGGGGGCCAACTATGGCTACACCTTC.

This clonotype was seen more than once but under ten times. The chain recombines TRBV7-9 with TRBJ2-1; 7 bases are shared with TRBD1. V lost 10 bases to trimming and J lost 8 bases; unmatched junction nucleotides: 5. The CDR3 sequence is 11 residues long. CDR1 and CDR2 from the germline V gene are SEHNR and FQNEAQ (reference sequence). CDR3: CAIKGAYEQFF. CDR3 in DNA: TGTGCCATCAAGGGGGCCTATGAGCAGTTCTTC.

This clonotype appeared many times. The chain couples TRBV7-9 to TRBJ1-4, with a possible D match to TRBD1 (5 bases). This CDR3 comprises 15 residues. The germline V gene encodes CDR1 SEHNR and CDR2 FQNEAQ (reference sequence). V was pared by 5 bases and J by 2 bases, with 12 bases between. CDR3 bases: TGTGCCAGCAGCGTCCAGGGTTCGACTAATGAAAAACTGTTTTTT. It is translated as CASSVQGSTNEKLFF.

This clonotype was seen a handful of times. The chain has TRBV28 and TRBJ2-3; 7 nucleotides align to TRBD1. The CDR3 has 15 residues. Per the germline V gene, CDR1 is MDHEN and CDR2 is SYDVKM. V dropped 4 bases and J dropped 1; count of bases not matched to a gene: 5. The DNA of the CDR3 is TGTGCCAGCAGTTCCACAGGGGCTGGCACAGATACGCAGTATTTT. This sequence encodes CASSSTGAGTDTQYF.

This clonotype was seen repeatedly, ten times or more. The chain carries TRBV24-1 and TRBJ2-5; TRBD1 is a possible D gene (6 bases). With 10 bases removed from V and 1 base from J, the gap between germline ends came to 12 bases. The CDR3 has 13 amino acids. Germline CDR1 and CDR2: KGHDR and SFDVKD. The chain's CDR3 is CATKDRFQETQYF. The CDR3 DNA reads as TGTGCCACGAAAGACAGGTTCCAAGAGACCCAGTACTTC.

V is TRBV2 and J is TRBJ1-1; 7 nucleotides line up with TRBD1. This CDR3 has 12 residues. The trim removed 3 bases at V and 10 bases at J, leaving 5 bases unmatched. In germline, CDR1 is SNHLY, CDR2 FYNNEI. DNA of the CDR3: TGTGCCAGCAGTGACAGGGACAGAGTAGCTTTCTTT. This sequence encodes CASSDRDRVAFF.

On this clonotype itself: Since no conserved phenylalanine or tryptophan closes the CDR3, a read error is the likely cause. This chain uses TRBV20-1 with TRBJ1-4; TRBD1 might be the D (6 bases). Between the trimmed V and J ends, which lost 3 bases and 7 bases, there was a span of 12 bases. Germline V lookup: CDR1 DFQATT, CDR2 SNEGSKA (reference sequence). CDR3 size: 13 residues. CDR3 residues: CSARSGASEKLFL. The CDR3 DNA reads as TGCAGTGCTAGGTCGGGGGCAAGTGAAAAACTGTTTCTT.

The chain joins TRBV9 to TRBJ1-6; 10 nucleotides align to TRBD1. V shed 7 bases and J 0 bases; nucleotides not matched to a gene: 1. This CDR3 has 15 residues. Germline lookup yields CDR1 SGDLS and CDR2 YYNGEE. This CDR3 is CASDRGLSYNSPLHF. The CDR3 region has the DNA TGTGCCAGCGACAGGGGGCTCTCCTATAATTCACCCCTCCACTTT.

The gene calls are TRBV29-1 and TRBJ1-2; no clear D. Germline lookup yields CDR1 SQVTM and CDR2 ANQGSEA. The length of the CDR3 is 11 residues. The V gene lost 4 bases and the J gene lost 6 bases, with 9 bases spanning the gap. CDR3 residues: CSVGWGDGYTF. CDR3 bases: TGCAGCGTTGGGTGGGGAGATGGCTACACCTTC.

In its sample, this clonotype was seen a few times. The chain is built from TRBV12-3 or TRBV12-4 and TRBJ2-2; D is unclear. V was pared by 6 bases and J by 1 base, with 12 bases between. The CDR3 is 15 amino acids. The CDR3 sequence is CASSPVGLNTGELFF. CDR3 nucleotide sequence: TGTGCCAGCAGCCCGGTGGGCCTGAACACCGGGGAGCTGTTTTTT.